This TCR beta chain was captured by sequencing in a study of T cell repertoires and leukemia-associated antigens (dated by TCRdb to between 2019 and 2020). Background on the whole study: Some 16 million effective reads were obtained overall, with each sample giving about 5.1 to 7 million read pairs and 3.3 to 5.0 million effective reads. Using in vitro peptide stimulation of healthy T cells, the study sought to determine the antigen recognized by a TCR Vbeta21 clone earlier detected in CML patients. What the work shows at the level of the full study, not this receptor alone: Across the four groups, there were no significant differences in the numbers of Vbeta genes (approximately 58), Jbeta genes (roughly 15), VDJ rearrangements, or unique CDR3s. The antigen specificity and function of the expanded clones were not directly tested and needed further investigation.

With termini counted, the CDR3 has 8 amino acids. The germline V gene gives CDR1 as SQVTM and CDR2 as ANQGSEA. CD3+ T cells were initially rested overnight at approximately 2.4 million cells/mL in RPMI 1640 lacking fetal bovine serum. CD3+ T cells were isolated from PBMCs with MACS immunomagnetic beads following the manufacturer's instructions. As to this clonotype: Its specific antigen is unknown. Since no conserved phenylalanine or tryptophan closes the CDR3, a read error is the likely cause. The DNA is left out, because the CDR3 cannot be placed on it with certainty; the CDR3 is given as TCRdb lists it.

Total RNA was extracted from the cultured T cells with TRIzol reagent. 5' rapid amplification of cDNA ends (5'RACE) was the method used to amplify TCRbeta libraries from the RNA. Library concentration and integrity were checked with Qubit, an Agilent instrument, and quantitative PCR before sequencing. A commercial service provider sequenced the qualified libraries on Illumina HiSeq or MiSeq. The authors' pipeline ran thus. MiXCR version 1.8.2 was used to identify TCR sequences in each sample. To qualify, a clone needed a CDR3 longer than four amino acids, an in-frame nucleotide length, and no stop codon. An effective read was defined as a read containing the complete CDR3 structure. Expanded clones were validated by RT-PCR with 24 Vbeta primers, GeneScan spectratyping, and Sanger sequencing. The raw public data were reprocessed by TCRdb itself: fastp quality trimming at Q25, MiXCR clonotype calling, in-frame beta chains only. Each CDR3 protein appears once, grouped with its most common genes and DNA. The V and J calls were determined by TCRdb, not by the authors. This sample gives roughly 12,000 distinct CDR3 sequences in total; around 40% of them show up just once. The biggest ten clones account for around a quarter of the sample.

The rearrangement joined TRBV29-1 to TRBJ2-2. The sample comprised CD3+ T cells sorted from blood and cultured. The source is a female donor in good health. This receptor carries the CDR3 CSVGYANT.